This T cell receptor (beta chain) was sequenced for a study of blood T cell repertoires in COVID-19. Overall study: Sample material is recorded as cDNA or gDNA derived from T cells, B-cell-depleted T cells, or PBMCs.

In the authors' methods: Amplification from reference gene primers served as the basis for estimated nucleated cell counts. Here immunoSEQ multiplex PCR was the method, and the copy in TCRdb shows in-frame clones only, minus some. V and J calls and clone size are those listed in that table; D and trimming were worked out from the DNA. Among 100,000 to 150,000 clones listed, 70% to 80% were seen once. From germline, CDR1 is SGHDT and CDR2 YYEEEE. Trimming took off 2 bases at V and 5 bases at J, with 16 bases between the two ends. This CDR3 has 15 residues. The sequenced sample consisted of peripheral blood. The gene calls are TRBV5-6 and TRBJ1-1, with D possibly matching TRBD1 (5 bases). The clonotype comes from a human donor in a cohort sampled during active COVID-19. CDR3 nucleotides: TGTGCCAGCAGCTTCGGGGGTCGGGGTTTAACTGAAGCTTTCTTT. Translated, it gives CASSFGGRGLTEAFF.